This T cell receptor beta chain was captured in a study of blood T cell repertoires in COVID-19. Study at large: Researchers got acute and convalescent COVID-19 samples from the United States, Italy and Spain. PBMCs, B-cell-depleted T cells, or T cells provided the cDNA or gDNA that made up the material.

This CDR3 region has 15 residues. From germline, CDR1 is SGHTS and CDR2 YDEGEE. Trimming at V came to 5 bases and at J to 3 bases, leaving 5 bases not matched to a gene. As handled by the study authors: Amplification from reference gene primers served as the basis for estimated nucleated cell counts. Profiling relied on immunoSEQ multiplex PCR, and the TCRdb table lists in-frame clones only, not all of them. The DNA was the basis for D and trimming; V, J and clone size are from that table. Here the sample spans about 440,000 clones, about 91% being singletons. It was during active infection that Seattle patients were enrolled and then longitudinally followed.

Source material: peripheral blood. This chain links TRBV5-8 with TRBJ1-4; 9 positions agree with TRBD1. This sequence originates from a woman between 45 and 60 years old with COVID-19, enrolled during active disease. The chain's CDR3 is CASRLQGAANEKLFF. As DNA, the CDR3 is TGTGCCAGCAGGTTACAGGGGGCTGCTAATGAAAAACTGTTTTTT.